This entry lists 2 T cell receptor beta chains sequenced from one sample in a study of blood T cells in healthy people across ages. A second PCR, run for roughly 7 to 11 cycles, used a sample-barcoded 5' primer plus a J-beta primer mix. One entry per CDR3 protein, called by TCRdb with MiXCR from the 5' RACE reads. Of more than 1 million distinct CDR3 sequences in the sample, more than 40% were seen once. Sequenced sample: blood. The receptors come from an older woman in good health.

V usage is TRBV6-1 and J usage is TRBJ2-1; possible D gene TRBD2, 8 bases. The germline V gene encodes CDR1 MNHNS and CDR2 SASEGT. Trimming left V 2 bases short and J 6 bases short, with 20 bases between. CDR3 length equals 17 residues. The CDR3 coding sequence is TGTGCCAGCAGTGAATTCCAGGGGACTAGGACAGGCAATGAGCAGTTCTTC. Residues: CASSEFQGTRTGNEQFF.

The chain is built from TRBV6-1 and TRBJ2-4, with 10 bases aligning to TRBD1. The CDR3 is 17 amino acids. After removal of 0 bases from V and 2 bases from J, the junction contained 4 bases not matched to a gene. Germline-derived CDR1 and CDR2 are MNHNS and SASEGT. The CDR3: CASSEALGQGPKNIQYF. The CDR3 nucleotides are TGTGCCAGCAGTGAAGCGCTGGGACAGGGGCCCAAAAACATTCAGTACTTC.